This TCR beta chain was observed in a study of T-cell memory formation after mild COVID-19. Study summary: TCR clusters were largely donor specific.

From the 5' RACE reads, TCRdb called clonotypes with MiXCR, one entry per CDR3 protein. Seen here are roughly 400,000 distinct CDR3 sequences, roughly 18% observed once, and the top ten hold around a fifth. Study-level points and caveats: Researchers could not confirm that second-wave clones peaking on day 37 targeted SARS-CoV-2.

This clonotype showed up many times. Its antigen is still unknown. The germline V gene has CDR1 SQVTM and CDR2 ANQGSEA. The CDR3 has 15 amino acids. V gave up 7 bases and J gave up 0 bases; unmatched junction bases: 7. The chain is built from TRBV29-1 and TRBJ1-1, with 11 bases lining up with TRBD1. The sequencing sample was made of PBMCs or a T cell subset sorted from them (not recorded which). The receptor was isolated from a young man who had mild COVID-19 (a few samples of this study predate the infection). Cell type and time point are not known. Written as DNA, the CDR3 is TGCAGCGGGACAGGGGGCTGGGGTATGAACACTGAAGCTTTCTTT. The encoded protein is CSGTGGWGMNTEAFF.